This is a list of T cell receptor beta chains from one sample in a study of vaccination and CD4 T cells after COVID-19. TCRdb re-called the PCR reads through MiXCR, storing one row per CDR3 protein. The sample contains 6,500 to 7,500 distinct CDR3 sequences, under 65% of which appear only once. Their target antigens are unknown. The sequenced sample consisted of CD4+ T cells from blood, cultured in vitro. The receptor source for this set is a human donor in good health. The CDR3 runs from the conserved cysteine through the conserved F or W. D genes are given only for firm matches. Only part of the rows carry a size: once, few, many, or a class if the clone is expanded.

>.|.|TRBV7-9|TRBJ1-2|14
TGTGCCAGCAGCCCCACGGCGGGGCCCTATGGCTACACCTTC
CASSPTAGPYGYTF
>.|.|TRBV5-1|TRBJ1-2|16
TGCGCCAGCAGCTTGGATAGGGGGGCGTCGCACTATGGCTACACCTTC
CASSLDRGASHYGYTF
>.|.|TRBV12-3/TRBV12-4|TRBJ1-1|13
TGTGCCAGCAGGCCGTGGGGGGCCACTGAAGCTTTCTTT
CASRPWGATEAFF
>.|few|TRBV6-2/TRBV6-3|TRBJ1-2|13
TGTGCCAGCAGTTACTCGAGGGGGTATGGCTACACCTTC
CASSYSRGYGYTF
>.|.|TRBV14|TRBJ2-6|14
TGTGCCAGCAGCCAAGCCGGGACGGATGGGGGTACGACTTTC
CASSQAGTDGGTTF
>.|.|TRBV11-2|TRBJ1-1|13
TGTGCCAGCAGCCCAGACAGGACCACTGAAGCTTTCTTT
CASSPDRTTEAFF
>TRBD1|few|TRBV5-4|TRBJ1-1|15
TGTGCCAGCAGCTTGGCGACAGGGGCACTAGGTGAAGCTTTCTTT
CASSLATGALGEAFF
>TRBD2|.|TRBV12-3/TRBV12-4|TRBJ2-1|14
TGTGCCAGCAAAATAGCGGGAGAAGTACATGAGCAGTTCTTC
CASKIAGEVHEQFF
>.|.|TRBV15|TRBJ2-7|13
TGTGCCACCAGCATCAAGGCCGTCTACGAGCAGTACTTC
CATSIKAVYEQYF
>.|.|TRBV19|TRBJ1-2|14
TGTGCCAGTAGTCCCAGACCCGCCGCGGATGGCTACACCTTC
CASSPRPAADGYTF
>TRBD2|.|TRBV6-2/TRBV6-3|TRBJ2-5|16
TGTGCCAGCGGTAATAGGTTGCGGGAGGCTGGGGGGACCCAGTACTTC
CASGNRLREAGGTQYF
>.|.|TRBV7-9|TRBJ1-4|14
TGTGCCAGCAGCTTAGCGGTACAAGGTGAAAAACTGTTTTTT
CASSLAVQGEKLFF
>TRBD1|few|TRBV27|TRBJ1-5|15
TGTGCCAGCAGTTTAGAGGGGGCGGTCAATCAGCCCCAGCATTTT
CASSLEGAVNQPQHF
>TRBD2|.|TRBV6-1|TRBJ2-1|16
TGTGCCAGCAGTCCCCGACTAGCGGGGGAGAACAATGAGCAGTTCTTC
CASSPRLAGENNEQFF
>.|.|TRBV19|TRBJ1-2|15
TGTGCCAGCTCGCGAATGCTAACAGGGAAAGGCGGCTACACCTTC
CASSRMLTGKGGYTF
>.|.|TRBV20-1|TRBJ1-1|12
TGCAGTGCCCTGGGACTGAGCACTGAAGCTTTCTTT
CSALGLSTEAFF
>.|few|TRBV7-8|TRBJ1-2|13
TGTGCCAGCAGCTTAGCAGGGGGTGAAGGCTACACCTTC
CASSLAGGEGYTF
>TRBD1|.|TRBV6-2/TRBV6-3|TRBJ2-5|13
TGTGCCAGCACTGGGACAGACCAGGGGACCCAGTACTTC
CASTGTDQGTQYF
>.|.|TRBV21-1|TRBJ1-2|16
TGTGCCAGCAGCAAAGAGGCCCGGGACCGAGTCTATGGCTACACCTTC
CASSKEARDRVYGYTF
>.|few|TRBV7-8|TRBJ1-5|14
TGTGCCAGCAGCTTAGCAGGAGGGTCCCAGCCCCAGCATTTT
CASSLAGGSQPQHF
>.|few|TRBV20-1|TRBJ1-5|14
TGCAGTGCTAGCGTGGGGCGGGCCAATCAGCCCCAGCATTTT
CSASVGRANQPQHF
>.|.|TRBV27|TRBJ2-5|13
TGTGCCAGCAGTGCCGGGATACAAGAGACCCAGTACTTC
CASSAGIQETQYF
>TRBD1|.|TRBV5-1|TRBJ1-6|16
TGCGCCAGCAGCCCTACGCCGACAGGGGCTCATTCACCCCTCCACTTT
CASSPTPTGAHSPLHF
>TRBD1|.|TRBV5-8|TRBJ2-5|16
TGTGCCAGCAGCCCCGGGACAGGGTCGACCCAAGAGACCCAGTACTTC
CASSPGTGSTQETQYF
>TRBD2|.|TRBV18|TRBJ2-3|19
TGTGCCAGCTTCACCACGGCTGCCCGGCGGGAGGGCCTCAGGGATACGCAGTATTTT
CASFTTAARREGLRDTQYF
>.|few|TRBV6-1|TRBJ1-2|13
TGTGCCAGCCGCCAGGGGCTGAACTATGGCTACACCTTC
CASRQGLNYGYTF
>TRBD2|few|TRBV2|TRBJ2-5|19
TGTGCCAGCAGTGAAGTACCCCTAGGGAGCGGGAGGTACCAAGAGACCCAGTACTTC
CASSEVPLGSGRYQETQYF
>TRBD1|.|TRBV6-1|TRBJ2-2|14
TGTGCCAGCAACTGGGACAGGGAAACCGGGGAGCTGTTTTTT
CASNWDRETGELFF
>TRBD1|once|TRBV7-4|TRBJ2-7|14
TGTGCCAGCAGCGTAGGGACAGGGGGCTACGAGCAGTACTTC
CASSVGTGGYEQYF
>.|few|TRBV20-1|TRBJ1-5|14
TGCAGTGCTAGAGGTGTCAGGGTAGGACAGCCCCAGCATTTT
CSARGVRVGQPQHF
>.|.|TRBV20-1|TRBJ2-7|12
TGCAGCGTTAGGCAGGCCTTAGAGGAGCAGTACTTC
CSVRQALEEQYF
>.|few|TRBV29-1|TRBJ2-3|11
TGCAGCGTTGATAGGGGAGATACGCAGTATTTT
CSVDRGDTQYF
>.|large|TRBV12-3/TRBV12-4|TRBJ1-1|13
TGTGCCAGCAGTTTAGCAGGGGGCACTGAAGCTTTCTTT
CASSLAGGTEAFF
>TRBD2|.|TRBV20-1|TRBJ2-2|18
TGCAGTGCTAGAGATAGACTAGCGGGGGGCTCGAACACCGGGGAGCTGTTTTTT
CSARDRLAGGSNTGELFF
>TRBD2|.|TRBV7-2|TRBJ2-3|17
TGTGCCAGCAGCTTAAGGGCTAGCGGGGGGGCCGGAGATACGCAGTATTTT
CASSLRASGGAGDTQYF
>TRBD1|.|TRBV12-3/TRBV12-4|TRBJ2-5|14
TGTGCCAGCTCCAGGACAGGGGTGCAAGAGACCCAGTACTTC
CASSRTGVQETQYF
>.|.|TRBV20-1|TRBJ2-1|15
TGCAGTGCCAATACCGGGACACACATTTACAATGAGCAGTTCTTC
CSANTGTHIYNEQFF
>TRBD2|.|TRBV6-1|TRBJ2-1|14
TGTGCCAGCAGGTTGGGACTAGCGGTTAATGAGCAGTTCTTC
CASRLGLAVNEQFF
>TRBD1|.|TRBV5-1|TRBJ1-5|15
TGCGCCAGCAGCTTAGGGGACAGGGATGATCAGCCCCAGCATTTT
CASSLGDRDDQPQHF
>TRBD2|few|TRBV20-1|TRBJ2-2|17
TGCAGTGCTAGACCTTCAGAGAGCGGGATCAACACCGGGGAGCTGTTTTTT
CSARPSESGINTGELFF
>.|.|TRBV6-2/TRBV6-3|TRBJ1-5|16
TGTGCCAGCAGTGAGGGCCTCCGTCCTACCAATCAGCCCCAGCATTTT
CASSEGLRPTNQPQHF
>.|.|TRBV6-2/TRBV6-3|TRBJ1-2|13
TGTGCCAGCAGCTGGGGGCTCGGGTATGGCTACACCTTC
CASSWGLGYGYTF
>TRBD2|.|TRBV4-1|TRBJ2-7|15
TGCGCCAGCAGCCAGGAGGCCGGGACTAGGGACGAGCAGTACTTC
CASSQEAGTRDEQYF
>.|large|TRBV5-1|TRBJ2-5|14
TGCGCCAGCAGCTCCGAGGGGTTTTCACCGACCCAGTACTTC
CASSSEGFSPTQYF
>.|.|TRBV7-9|TRBJ2-2|14
TGTGCCAGCAGTGCAGCGTCGAACACCGGGGAGCTGTTTTTT
CASSAASNTGELFF
>.|.|TRBV5-1|TRBJ2-2|14
TGCGCCAGCAGCGGGAAATCGAACACCGGGGAGCTGTTTTTT
CASSGKSNTGELFF
>TRBD2|few|TRBV19|TRBJ2-2|15
TGTGCCAGTACTCTACCGGGACTACACACCGGGGAGCTGTTTTTT
CASTLPGLHTGELFF
>TRBD2|.|TRBV20-1|TRBJ2-2|15
TGCAGTGCTAGAGACCCCCTAGCGGTGGGCGGGGAGCTGTTTTTT
CSARDPLAVGGELFF
>.|.|TRBV27|TRBJ1-2|12
TGTGCCAGCAGTTGGAGGGGCTATGGCTACACCTTC
CASSWRGYGYTF
>.|.|TRBV15|TRBJ1-5|17
TGTGCCACCAGCAGAGAAAGAGCGGGTTATAGCAATCAGCCCCAGCATTTT
CATSRERAGYSNQPQHF
>.|.|TRBV25-1|TRBJ2-1|16
TGTGCCAGCAGTGATAGGACTCAAACGCCAGCCAATGAGCAGTTCTTC
CASSDRTQTPANEQFF
>TRBD1|once|TRBV2|TRBJ2-3|15
TGTGCCAGCAGTACCTGGGACAGGGCGACAGATACGCAGTATTTT
CASSTWDRATDTQYF
>TRBD1|.|TRBV4-3|TRBJ2-7|15
TGCGCCAGCAGCCAAGTTGCGGGACAGGGCTACGAGCAGTACTTC
CASSQVAGQGYEQYF
>.|.|TRBV2|TRBJ1-2|11
TGTGCCAGCAGTGACGAGGGGGACTACACCTTC
CASSDEGDYTF
>.|.|TRBV5-1|TRBJ1-3|14
TGCGCCACAGCGGGCCCTAACTCTGGAAACACCATATATTTT
CATAGPNSGNTIYF
>.|.|TRBV12-3/TRBV12-4|TRBJ1-1|14
TGTGCCAGCAGTTTATGGGGAGGGGGCACTGAAGCTTTCTTT
CASSLWGGGTEAFF
>TRBD2|few|TRBV20-1|TRBJ2-3|14
TGCAGTGGCAAACCGGGACTAGCGTTCGATACGCAGTATTTT
CSGKPGLAFDTQYF